Each of the 9 T cell receptor beta chains below was sequenced from the same sample in a study of beta chain features in type 1 diabetes. Expressed TCRB transcripts got sequenced, as all isolated RNA was reverse transcribed. Using immunoSEQ multiplex PCR, the repertoire was profiled, and TCRdb retains in-frame clones only, with some absent. The sample consists of under 400,000 clones, roughly 15% of them appearing once. The sequenced sample consisted of central memory CD4+ T cells from blood. Receptor source: a man younger than 45 in good health.

The chain has TRBV15 and TRBJ2-7; 13 bases match TRBD2. Trimming removed 0 bases from V and 4 bases from J; junction bases left unmatched: 3. The CDR3 is 16 residues long. Germline V gives CDR1 LNHNV, CDR2 YYDKDF (reference sequence). The CDR3 spells CATSRDVLAGGYEQYF. Written as DNA, the CDR3 is TGTGCCACCAGCAGAGACGTACTAGCGGGGGGGTACGAGCAGTACTTC.

At least ten counts were recorded for this clone. V is TRBV7-2 and J is TRBJ1-2; 10 bases agree with TRBD1. This CDR3 comprises 14 residues. J lost 5 bases, V lost 3 bases, and 3 bases had no gene match. Germline V gives CDR1 SGHTA, CDR2 FQGNSA. The CDR3 sequence is CASSLGTGAYGYTF. In nucleotides, the CDR3 is TGTGCCAGCAGCTTGGGGACAGGGGCGTATGGCTACACCTTC.

This clone was observed a handful of times. The chain has TRBV2 and TRBJ1-1; TRBD1 might be the D (5 bases). CDR3 size: 13 residues. The germline V gene encodes CDR1 SNHLY and CDR2 FYNNEI. Deletions cut 6 bases from V and 5 bases from J, with 13 bases between. CDR3 residues: CASRANGGTEAFF. Written as DNA, the CDR3 is TGTGCCAGCAGAGCCAACGGGGGAACTGAAGCTTTCTTT.

The chain recombines TRBV20-1 with TRBJ2-3, with D perhaps matching TRBD2 (5 bases). CDR1 is DFQATT, CDR2 SNEGSKA, per germline (reference sequence). This CDR3 spans 11 amino acids. The V end lost 7 bases, the J end lost 7 bases, and 12 bases lay between the germline ends. DNA of the CDR3: TGCAGTGGGTTCGAGGGTAATACGCAGTATTTT. It codes for CSGFEGNTQYF.

The chain employs TRBV5-1 and TRBJ1-3; 12 bases are shared with TRBD1. Germline V gives CDR1 SGHRS, CDR2 YFSETQ. The CDR3 is 14 residues long. J gave up 8 bases and V 4 bases, and 4 bases lay outside the gene matches. In DNA form, the CDR3 reads TGCGCCAGCAGCGAGGGACAGGGGGCGGACACCATATATTTT. Its protein product is CASSEGQGADTIYF. Together with reference TRBV5-1 and TRBJ1-3, the CDR3 gives the full variable domain: KAGVTQTPRYLIKTRGQQVTLSCSPISGHRSVSWYQQTPGQGLQFLFEYFSETQRNKGNFPGRFSGRQFSNSRSEMNVSTLELGDSALYLCASSEGQGADTIYFGEGSWLTVV.

This chain links TRBV7-9 with TRBJ2-1; 8 positions match TRBD2. Trimming took 3 bases from V and 5 from J; bases not matched to a gene: 12. The CDR3 extends over 17 amino acids. In germline, CDR1 is SEHNR, CDR2 FQNEAQ (reference sequence). CDR3 bases: TGTGCCAGCAGCTTTCCAAGAGAGCGGGGGAACCACAATGAGCAGTTCTTC. It yields the protein CASSFPRERGNHNEQFF.

Of note for this clone: Other DNA sequences from this sample encode an identical CDR3 as well. The chain is built from TRBV5-1 and TRBJ1-4; TRBD1 matches at 7 bases. This CDR3 is 14 amino acids long. From germline, CDR1 is SGHRS and CDR2 YFSETQ. V trimming: 0 bases; J trimming: 8 bases; junction bases outside the gene matches: 4. CDR3 region: CASSLGGGEEKLFF. CDR3 in DNA: TGCGCCAGCAGCTTGGGAGGGGGCGAAGAAAAACTGTTTTTT. The full variable domain, its missing parts supplied by reference TRBV5-1 and TRBJ1-4, is KAGVTQTPRYLIKTRGQQVTLSCSPISGHRSVSWYQQTPGQGLQFLFEYFSETQRNKGNFPGRFSGRQFSNSRSEMNVSTLELGDSALYLCASSLGGGEEKLFFGSGTQLSVL.

The CDR3 protein is CASSPTRGYQETQYF. DNA of the CDR3: TGTGCCAGCAGCCCAACCAGGGGGTACCAAGAGACCCAGTACTTC. The chain employs TRBV7-2 and TRBJ2-5, with 7 bases matching TRBD1. CDR1 is SGHTA and CDR2 is FQGNSA in the germline V gene. The CDR3 has 15 residues. After removal of 5 bases from V and 0 bases from J, the junction contained 6 bases not matched to a gene.

This clone showed up many times. The J gene is TRBJ1-5, the V gene TRBV7-2; D is undetermined. From germline, CDR1 is SGHTA and CDR2 FQGNSA. Between the trimmed V and J ends, which lost 5 bases and 8 bases, there was a span of 16 bases. The length of the CDR3 is 14 residues. The CDR3 DNA sequence: TGTGCCAGCAGCCCCGGGCCTAAGGGTAAGCCCCAGCATTTT. Translated, it gives CASSPGPKGKPQHF. Filled out from reference TRBV7-2 and TRBJ1-5, the complete variable domain reads GAGVSQSPSNKVTEKGKDVELRCDPISGHTALYWYRQSLGQGLEFLIYFQGNSAPDKSGLPSDRFSAERTGGSVSTLTIQRTQQEDSAVYLCASSPGPKGKPQHFGDGTRLSIL.